This T cell receptor (beta chain) was obtained from a study of vaccination effects on CD4 cells after COVID-19. The overall study: A median of 72 days separated the second dose and sampling. General study results and limits: There were few convalescent patients in the study and no early post-infection timepoints. Clones that were induced by infection or by vaccine showed marked contraction late after vaccination.

V was clipped by 0 bases and J by 1 base, with 9 bases between them. The CDR3 sequence is 15 residues long. The germline V gene encodes CDR1 SGHAT and CDR2 FQNNGV. About this clone: The antigen remains undetermined.

A 10-day culture period preceded the isolation of CD4+ T cells. Each person got two doses of an mRNA SARS-CoV-2 vaccine, BNT162b2 or mRNA-1273. The authors replaced half the medium with IL-2 medium on days 3 and 7. Profiled with immunoSEQ multiplex PCR; TCRdb holds only in-frame clones, not every one. This sample carries about 40,000 clones, about two thirds of them seen once, and the ten largest clones take roughly 8%. The TCR originated in a human donor who received a COVID-19 vaccine. Sequencing used CD4+ T cells from PBMCs cultured without peptide, obtained after COVID-19 vaccination. This chain joins TRBV11-2 and TRBJ1-2; D uncertain. The CDR3 loop reads CASSLDQRGNYGYTF. For the CDR3, the DNA is TGTGCCAGCAGCTTAGATCAGCGGGGTAACTATGGCTACACCTTC.